What follows is one TCR beta chain and its context. The data were taken from a study of technical replicates of blood from four donors. The repertoire was sequenced with immunoSEQ multiplex PCR; TCRdb's copy has only in-frame clones and lacks some. The sample records under 85,000 clones, about 86% being singletons. The sample consisted of PBMCs. This receptor was identified in a human donor in good health. Some clones in this sample may be carry-over from other donors' samples.

In DNA, the CDR3 is TGTGCCAGCAGCTCCAGGGCGCGGGAGCAGTTCTTC. Amino acids: CASSSRAREQFF. The gene calls are TRBV7-2 and TRBJ2-1; possibly TRBD1 for D (5 bases). This CDR3 has 12 residues. V shed 4 bases and J shed 10 bases, with 11 bases lying between them. Germline CDR1 reads SGHTA; CDR2 reads FQGNSA.